The text below deals with one T cell receptor (beta chain). The entry originates in a study of blood T cell repertoires in COVID-19. Study-wide background: The United States, Italy and Spain provided the acute and convalescent COVID-19 samples.

As originally analysed: How many nucleated cells were present was estimated from reference gene primer amplification. TCRdb keeps only in-frame clones here, not all; method: immunoSEQ multiplex PCR. V, J and clone size reflect that table, while D and trimming were determined from the DNA. The table lists some 120,000 clones, 88% of them singletons. The TCR comes from a human donor in a cohort sampled during active COVID-19. Material: peripheral blood.

The CDR3 sequence is CASSSVAGRSNEKLFF. The CDR3 coding sequence is TGTGCCAGCAGTTCCGTGGCTGGGAGGTCTAATGAAAAACTGTTTTTT. The genes are TRBV5-5 and TRBJ1-4; D is unclear. CDR3 size: 16 residues. Trimming pared 5 bases from V and 3 bases from J, leaving 17 bases between. Per the germline V gene, CDR1 is SGHKS and CDR2 is YYEKEE (reference sequence).